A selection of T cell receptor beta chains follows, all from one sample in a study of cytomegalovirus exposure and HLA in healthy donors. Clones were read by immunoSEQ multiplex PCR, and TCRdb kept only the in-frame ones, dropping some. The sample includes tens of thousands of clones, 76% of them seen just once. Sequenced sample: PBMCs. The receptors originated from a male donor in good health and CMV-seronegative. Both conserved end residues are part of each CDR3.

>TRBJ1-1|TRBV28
CASSSGGSNTEAFF
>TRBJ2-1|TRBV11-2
CASSRAGTGSNFAYNEQFF
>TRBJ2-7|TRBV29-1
CSVTILQGRNEQYF
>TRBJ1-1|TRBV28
CASTVQGRTEAFF
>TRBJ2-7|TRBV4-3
CASSQDLAGGYEQYF
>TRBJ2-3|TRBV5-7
CASSLDQRENRGGDTQYF
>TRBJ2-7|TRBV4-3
CASSQDRETGRSYEQYF
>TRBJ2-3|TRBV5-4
CASTLGRSSTDTQYF
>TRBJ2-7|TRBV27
CASSYRQGGTYEQYF
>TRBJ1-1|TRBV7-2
CASSFDSSGNTEAFF
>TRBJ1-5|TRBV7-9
CSSSLGTQPQHF
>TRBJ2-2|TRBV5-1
CASSLAPATVAGELFF
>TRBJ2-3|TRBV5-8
CASRVRSTDTQYF
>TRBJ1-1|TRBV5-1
CASSLGTGQEAFF
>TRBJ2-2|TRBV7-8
CASSRSGGFTGELFF
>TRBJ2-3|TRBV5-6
CASSSSGTSGGETTDTQYF
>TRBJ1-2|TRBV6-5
CASSYSDGGGVYGYTF
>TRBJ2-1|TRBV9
CASSGQGRGDNEQFF
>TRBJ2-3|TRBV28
CASSFSGSTDTQYF
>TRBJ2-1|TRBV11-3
CASSIIDRAGTAEQFF
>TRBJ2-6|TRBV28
CASSPAAAGANVLTF
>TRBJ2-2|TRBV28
CASSFRTSGIRTGELFF
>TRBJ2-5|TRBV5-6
CASSLVAAMETQYF
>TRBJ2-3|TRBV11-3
CASSLSRTGRGTDTQYF
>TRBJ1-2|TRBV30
CAWSSQVTSYGYTF
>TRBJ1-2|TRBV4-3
CASSLSRTGANYGYTF
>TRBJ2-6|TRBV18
CASSPSMTDDSVPYSGANVLTF
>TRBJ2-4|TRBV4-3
CASSQERQGIQYF
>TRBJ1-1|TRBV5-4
CASSLDSGQGTEAFF
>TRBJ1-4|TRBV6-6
CASSYEAREKLFF
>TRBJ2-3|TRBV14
CASSPGADTQYF
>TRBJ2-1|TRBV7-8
CASSLVGDLATYNEQFF
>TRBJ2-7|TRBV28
CASSFSGSGMIYEQYF
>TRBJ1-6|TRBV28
CASSLIRTGGSYNSPLHF
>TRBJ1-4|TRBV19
CASSEQGSNEKLFF
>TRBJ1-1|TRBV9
CASSRQGRGLNTEAFF
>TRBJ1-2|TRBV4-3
CASSQDSRRPGVYTF